The 12 T cell receptor beta chains given below trace back to one sample, sequenced in a study of T cell responses to AZD1222 COVID-19 vaccine. TCRdb keeps only in-frame clones here, not all; method: immunoSEQ multiplex PCR. The table includes around 96,000 clones, about 88% detected once. The specimen comprised peripheral blood, sampled on day 0 of AZD1222 vaccination. All receptors derive from an adult in good health.

The J gene is TRBJ2-6, the V gene TRBV4-3; D tentatively reads TRBD1 or TRBD2 (5 bases each). The germline V gene encodes CDR1 LGHNA and CDR2 YSLEER. The length of the CDR3 is 16 residues. V lost 0 bases, J lost 1 base, and 7 bases lay in between. This chain's CDR3 is CASSQEWGSGANVLTF. DNA for the CDR3: TGCGCCAGCAGCCAAGAATGGGGGTCTGGGGCCAACGTCCTGACTTTC.

This clone has just a few counts. The CDR3 DNA follows: TGTGCCAGCAGCTTGGAAGGGGTCGCGGCCACCATATATTTT. Residues: CASSLEGVAATIYF. V gene TRBV5-4 combines with J gene TRBJ1-3; TRBD1 is a possible D gene (5 bases). The V gene lost 0 bases and the J gene lost 9 bases, with 13 bases spanning the gap. The CDR3 loop spans 14 amino acids. The germline CDR1 and CDR2 sequences are SGHNT and YYREEE (reference sequence). Using reference TRBV5-4 and TRBJ1-3 for the parts outside the CDR3, the full variable domain is ETGVTQSPTHLIKTRGQQVTLRCSSQSGHNTVSWYQQALGQGPQFIFQYYREEENGRGNFPPRFSGLQFPNYSSELNVNALELDDSALYLCASSLEGVAATIYFGEGSWLTVV.

This sequence joins TRBV19 and TRBJ2-2; perhaps TRBD2 as D (6 bases). The V gene lost 7 bases and the J gene lost 4 bases, with 19 bases spanning the gap. Germline lookup yields CDR1 LNHDA and CDR2 SQIVND (reference sequence). The CDR3 sequence is 16 residues long. The CDR3 coding sequence is TGTGCCAGTACCGTCGGGACTTCTACAATCACCGGGGAGCTGTTTTTT. Translated, it gives CASTVGTSTITGELFF. Supplemented by reference TRBV19 and TRBJ2-2, the full variable domain reads DGGITQSPKYLFRKEGQNVTLSCEQNLNHDAMYWYRQDPGQGLRLIYYSQIVNDFQKGDIAEGYSVSREKKESFPLTVTSAQKNPTAFYLCASTVGTSTITGELFFGEGSRLTVL.

This chain joins TRBV6-1 and TRBJ2-7; D is undetermined. This CDR3 has 15 residues. Germline CDR1 reads MNHNS; CDR2 reads SASEGT. V lost 0 bases and J lost 2, with 11 bases in between. The CDR3 DNA is TGTGCCAGCAGTGAAGCGCAGCCGCACACCTACGAGCAGTACTTC. Amino acids: CASSEAQPHTYEQYF.

This rearrangement joins TRBV28 to TRBJ2-5; D might be TRBD1 (5 bases). V was pared by 3 bases and J by 1 base, with 12 bases between. The CDR3 extends over 15 amino acids. Germline values: CDR1 MDHEN, CDR2 SYDVKM. The CDR3, as DNA: TGTGCCAGCAGTTTGGACACCTCCGTCCAAGAGACCCAGTACTTC. Translation gives CASSLDTSVQETQYF.

The CDR3 sequence: CASSPIPDRGTEAFF. The CDR3 nucleotides are TGTGCCAGCAGTCCGATTCCGGACAGAGGGACTGAAGCTTTCTTT. The chain uses TRBV27 and TRBJ1-1; possible D gene TRBD1, 6 bases. Deletions cut 5 bases from V and 5 bases from J, with 18 bases between. The V gene's germline CDR1 is MNHEY and CDR2 SMNVEV (reference sequence). The CDR3 runs to 15 residues.

The genes are TRBV7-2 and TRBJ2-7, with D uncertain. The length of the CDR3 is 11 residues. CDR1 SGHTA and CDR2 FQGNSA come from the germline V gene. Trimming shortened V by 5 bases and J by 5 bases, and 7 bases separated the two germline ends. CDR3 sequence reads: CASSVHDEQYF. The CDR3 bases are TGTGCCAGCAGCGTTCATGACGAGCAGTACTTC.

This clone occurred once. Other DNA sequences from this sample encode an identical CDR3 as well. The chain couples TRBV7-2 to TRBJ1-2, with TRBD1 matching over 9 bases. The CDR3 sequence is 13 residues long. V trimming: 5 bases; J trimming: 5 bases; junction bases outside the gene matches: 3. Per the germline V gene, CDR1 is SGHTA and CDR2 is FQGNSA. CDR3 sequence: CASSPGQGYGYTF. The CDR3 DNA reads TGTGCCAGCAGCCCGGGACAGGGTTATGGCTACACCTTC.

This chain links TRBV7-2 with TRBJ1-5; TRBD1 agrees at 9 bases. This CDR3 comprises 15 residues. J lost 6 bases, V lost 6 bases, and 9 bases had no gene match. CDR1 and CDR2 (germline): SGHTA, FQGNSA. The CDR3 region is CASRGGTGYIQPQHF. DNA of the CDR3: TGTGCCAGCAGAGGGGGGACAGGGTACATTCAGCCCCAGCATTTT.

This sequence joins TRBV11-1 and TRBJ1-1; D is possibly TRBD1 (5 bases). Germline assignment: CDR1 SGHAT and CDR2 FQDESV (reference sequence). The CDR3 totals 16 residues. Trimming stripped 1 base from V and 3 bases from J, with 15 bases between. As DNA, the CDR3 is TGTGCCAGCAGCTTAGGGTACCGGGGCCGAGACACTGAAGCTTTCTTT. Translation: CASSLGYRGRDTEAFF. Filled out from reference TRBV11-1 and TRBJ1-1, the complete variable domain reads EAEVAQSPRYKITEKSQAVAFWCDPISGHATLYWYRQILGQGPELLVQFQDESVVDDSQLPKDRFSAERLKGVDSTLKIQPAELGDSAMYLCASSLGYRGRDTEAFFGQGTRLTVV.

The V gene is TRBV2, the J gene TRBJ1-6; 7 positions agree with TRBD1. Germline V gene sequence: CDR1 SNHLY, CDR2 FYNNEI. This CDR3 is 16 amino acids long. J gave up 9 bases and V 6 bases, and 14 bases lay outside the gene matches. CDR3 sequence reads: CASRSRQGGGISPLHF. Here the CDR3 DNA reads TGTGCCAGCAGATCAAGACAGGGCGGAGGGATTTCACCCCTCCACTTT. Drawing the rest from reference TRBV2 and TRBJ1-6, the complete variable domain is EPEVTQTPSHQVTQMGQEVILRCVPISNHLYFYWYRQILGQKVEFLVSFYNNEISEKSEIFDDQFSVERPDGSNFTLKIRSTKLEDSAMYFCASRSRQGGGISPLHFGNGTRLTVT.

J is TRBJ1-5 and V is TRBV2; 11 nucleotides align to TRBD1. CDR1 SNHLY and CDR2 FYNNEI come from the germline V gene. The V gene end was trimmed by 6 bases and the J gene end by 2 bases; junction bases not matched to a gene: 3. The CDR3 contains 15 residues. The CDR3 protein is CASRADRGRNQPQHF. The DNA for the CDR3 is TGTGCCAGCAGGGCGGACAGGGGGCGCAATCAGCCCCAGCATTTT.